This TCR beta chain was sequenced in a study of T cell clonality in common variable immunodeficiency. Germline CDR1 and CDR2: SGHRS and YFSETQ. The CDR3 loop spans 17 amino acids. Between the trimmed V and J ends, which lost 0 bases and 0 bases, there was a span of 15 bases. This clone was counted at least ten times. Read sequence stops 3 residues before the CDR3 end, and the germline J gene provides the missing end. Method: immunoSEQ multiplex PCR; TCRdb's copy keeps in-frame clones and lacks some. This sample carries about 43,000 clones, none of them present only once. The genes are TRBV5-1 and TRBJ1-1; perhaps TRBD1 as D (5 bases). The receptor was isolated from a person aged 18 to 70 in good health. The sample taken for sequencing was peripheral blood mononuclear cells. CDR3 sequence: CASSLAGGTLMNTEAFF. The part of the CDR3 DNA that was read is TGCGCCAGCAGCTTGGCCGGGGGGACCCTAATGAACACTGAA.